Listed below are T cell receptor beta chains from one sample, sequenced in a study of a mutant IDH1 vaccine in newly diagnosed glioma. These TCRs are of unknown antigen specificity. Assay used: immunoSEQ multiplex PCR; TCRdb lists only in-frame clones, some missing. The table has fewer than 95,000 clones, 81% seen once. The sequenced sample was PBMCs, obtained from a glioma patient whose treatment included an IDH1 peptide vaccine. The receptors originated from a middle-aged man with glioma. Each CDR3 is given with its conserved first and last residue. D genes are given only for firm matches. Size is stated for part of the rows, as once, few or many counts, or as a class when the clone is expanded.

cdr3_nt	cdr3_aa	clone_size	d_call	v_call	j_call
TGTGCCAGCAGCTTCGAGGACGGGGAGCTGTTTTTT	CASSFEDGELFF	-	-	TRBV11-1	TRBJ2-2
TGTGCCTGGAGTGGTAAGGGTCGTGGAAGACTGTTTTTT	CAWSGKGRGRLFF	few	-	TRBV30	TRBJ1-4
TGTGCCAGCAGTTCGACTAGCCGGAACACCGGGGAGCTGTTTTTT	CASSSTSRNTGELFF	-	TRBD2	TRBV28	TRBJ2-2
TGTGCCTGGAGCAAAGAGGGATTCCAAGAGACCCAGTACTTC	CAWSKEGFQETQYF	-	-	TRBV30	TRBJ2-5
TGTGCCAGCAGCCGTGACAGCGACTATGGCTACACCTTC	CASSRDSDYGYTF	-	-	TRBV5-4	TRBJ1-2
TGTGCCAGCAGCTTAGGGGGGAACATTCAGTACTTC	CASSLGGNIQYF	-	-	TRBV11-3	TRBJ2-4
TGTGCCAGCAGCAGGCCGGGACTCCCTTTCGAGCAGTACTTC	CASSRPGLPFEQYF	-	-	TRBV5-6	TRBJ2-7
TGCGCCAGCAGCTTGTCGGGGGGCGAGGCCACTGAAGCTTTCTTT	CASSLSGGEATEAFF	-	-	TRBV5-1	TRBJ1-1
TGTGCCAGCAGCTTAATACAGGGAGCGGTCGGTGGCTACACCTTC	CASSLIQGAVGGYTF	-	-	TRBV7-9	TRBJ1-2
TGTGCCAGCAGTTACACCGGGACTCCCGGAAACACCATATATTTT	CASSYTGTPGNTIYF	-	-	TRBV6-5	TRBJ1-3
TGTGCCAGCAGAGAACAGGGTAACACCGGGGAGCTGTTTTTT	CASREQGNTGELFF	once	-	TRBV2	TRBJ2-2
TGTGCCATCAGCAGGGGTAGCCCGGGTGAAAAACTGTTTTTT	CAISRGSPGEKLFF	-	-	TRBV10-3	TRBJ1-4
TGTGCCAGCAGTTTTTCGGGCGGGCCCAATCAGCCCCAGCATTTT	CASSFSGGPNQPQHF	-	-	TRBV27	TRBJ1-5
TGTGCCAGCAGCTACAGTAGCAATCAGCCCCAGCATTTT	CASSYSSNQPQHF	-	-	TRBV5-6	TRBJ1-5
TGTGCCAGCTCCCCGTCTCGGAACCCCTACGAGCAGTACTTC	CASSPSRNPYEQYF	-	-	TRBV18	TRBJ2-7
TGCAGCGCCCGGTTAGCTTCAAACACCTACGAGCAGTACTTC	CSARLASNTYEQYF	-	-	TRBV29-1	TRBJ2-7
TGTGCCAGAAGGACGGACACTCTCCACTATGGCTACACCTTC	CARRTDTLHYGYTF	-	-	TRBV19	TRBJ1-2
TGCGCCAGCAGTCGGGGGCAGGCGAACACTGAAGCTTTCTTT	CASSRGQANTEAFF	-	-	TRBV5-1	TRBJ1-1
TGCGCCAGCAAGCCCTCGGACAGCCTCCTCACAGATACGCAGTATTTT	CASKPSDSLLTDTQYF	-	-	TRBV10-1	TRBJ2-3
TGTGCCAGCAGCTTAGCAGGGAAGTTGAGCGAGCAGTACTTC	CASSLAGKLSEQYF	-	-	TRBV11-2	TRBJ2-7
TGTGCCAGCAACAACGACAGCCAAGAGACCCAGTACTTC	CASNNDSQETQYF	-	-	TRBV6-1	TRBJ2-5
TGTGCCAGCAGTTACACGCCAGGGGGGACCCAGCATTTT	CASSYTPGGTQHF	-	TRBD1	TRBV27	TRBJ1-5
TGTGCCAGCAGCTCGGACCTAATGGCCTTCACAGATACGCAGTATTTT	CASSSDLMAFTDTQYF	-	-	TRBV5-6	TRBJ2-3
TGTGCCAGCAGCCTCACAGATACGCAGTATTTT	CASSLTDTQYF	-	-	TRBV7-9	TRBJ2-3
TGTGCCATCAGTGATGGGACGGTGAGCTACGAGCAGTACTTC	CAISDGTVSYEQYF	-	-	TRBV10-3	TRBJ2-7
TGCGCCAGCAGTGACGACGGGTACCAAGAGACCCAGTACTTC	CASSDDGYQETQYF	-	-	TRBV10-2	TRBJ2-5
TGTGCCAGCAGTTTGTTAAACACAGATACGCAGTATTTT	CASSLLNTDTQYF	-	-	TRBV6-5	TRBJ2-3
TGTGCCAGCAGCTCCTGGAAGGGGGGCCGCGCAGATACGCAGTATTTT	CASSSWKGGRADTQYF	-	-	TRBV7-2	TRBJ2-3
TGCAGCGTTGGAGACCCAGAGACCCAGTACTTC	CSVGDPETQYF	-	-	TRBV29-1	TRBJ2-5
TGTGCCTGGACCCCAGGGGGCCTGGAGACCCAGTACTTC	CAWTPGGLETQYF	-	TRBD1	TRBV30	TRBJ2-5
TGTGCCAGCAGCCAGACCACCGGGACAGACCAAGAGACCCAGTACTTC	CASSQTTGTDQETQYF	-	TRBD1	TRBV7-2	TRBJ2-5
TGTGCCTGGAGTGTACATGGGGGGTACCTTACGAAGCAGTACTTC	CAWSVHGGYLTKQYF	-	-	TRBV30	TRBJ2-7
TGTGCCAGCACAGGATCGAGCTCCTATAATTCACCCCTCCACTTT	CASTGSSSYNSPLHF	-	-	TRBV6-6	TRBJ1-6
TGCAGCGTTGCAGGGCAGGACTATGGCTACACCTTC	CSVAGQDYGYTF	-	-	TRBV29-1	TRBJ1-2
TGTGCCAGCTCGGAGACAGGGGGCAAAGGCGAGCAGTACTTC	CASSETGGKGEQYF	-	TRBD1	TRBV19	TRBJ2-7
TGTGCCAGCTCACTCGGACTGATGAACACTGAAGCTTTCTTT	CASSLGLMNTEAFF	-	-	TRBV18	TRBJ1-1
TGTGCCAGCAGCTCGGGACAGGGACAAAACATTCAGTACTTC	CASSSGQGQNIQYF	-	TRBD1	TRBV11-1	TRBJ2-4
TGTGCCTGGAGTTATCAGGGCGACACTGAAGCTTTCTTT	CAWSYQGDTEAFF	few	-	TRBV30	TRBJ1-1
TGTGCCAGCAGCCTCCGCGGGGGACAAAGCTCCTACGAGCAGTACTTC	CASSLRGGQSSYEQYF	-	-	TRBV7-2	TRBJ2-7
TGTGCCATCAGTGGAACTACGGGACAGCACTACGAGCAGTACTTC	CAISGTTGQHYEQYF	-	TRBD1	TRBV10-3	TRBJ2-7
TGTGCCACCGAACCCCGTCGCGGCCAGTACAATGAGCAGTTCTTC	CATEPRRGQYNEQFF	-	-	TRBV7-2	TRBJ2-1
TGTGCCGGGGGGGATAACTACGAGCAGTACTTC	CAGGDNYEQYF	-	TRBD2	TRBV2	TRBJ2-7
TGTGCCAGCAGTGACAGGCTTAATCAGCCCCAGCATTTT	CASSDRLNQPQHF	few	-	TRBV2	TRBJ1-5
TGTGCCAGCAGCCAATCGCTGCTACGTTACGAGCAGTACTTC	CASSQSLLRYEQYF	-	-	TRBV14	TRBJ2-7
TGTGCCAGCAGCTCGCCGAATTATGGCTACACCTTC	CASSSPNYGYTF	once	-	TRBV11-2	TRBJ1-2
TGTGCCAGCAGCCCATCGGGTGTGGGGAACACTGAAGCTTTCTTT	CASSPSGVGNTEAFF	-	-	TRBV7-3	TRBJ1-1
TGTGCCAGCAGCTCTCGTGGCGGGGGCACAGATACGCAGTATTTT	CASSSRGGGTDTQYF	-	-	TRBV7-2	TRBJ2-3
TGCGCCAGCAGCATACAGGGATTCCGTGCAGATACGCAGTATTTT	CASSIQGFRADTQYF	-	-	TRBV5-1	TRBJ2-3
TGCAGCGTTGAAGACGGACAGGGAAGCACAGATACGCAGTATTTT	CSVEDGQGSTDTQYF	few	TRBD1	TRBV29-1	TRBJ2-3
TGTGCCAGTAGTATATCTAGCGGGGGGAACACCGGGGAGCTGTTTTTT	CASSISSGGNTGELFF	-	TRBD2	TRBV19	TRBJ2-2
TGTGCCAGCAGCTTAGGCCCCACTACGAACTACGAGCAGTACTTC	CASSLGPTTNYEQYF	few	-	TRBV7-8	TRBJ2-7
TGTGCCAGCAGCTTACGGGGCCAGACCCAGTACTTC	CASSLRGQTQYF	-	-	TRBV7-2	TRBJ2-5
TGTGCCAGCAGCTCTGGAGACGGTTCTAATGAAAAACTGTTTTTT	CASSSGDGSNEKLFF	-	-	TRBV7-2	TRBJ1-4
TGTGCCTGGAATCTTGGGGGCACAGATACGCAGTATTTT	CAWNLGGTDTQYF	-	-	TRBV30	TRBJ2-3
TGTGCCAGCAGCCACAGGGACAGCAATCAGCCCCAGCATTTT	CASSHRDSNQPQHF	-	-	TRBV7-6	TRBJ1-5
TGTGCCAGCAGCTCGACAGGCCCCGTCGCCAAAAACATTCAGTACTTC	CASSSTGPVAKNIQYF	-	-	TRBV7-9	TRBJ2-4
TGCGCCAGCAGCCAAGTAGGCTCTCAGCCCCAGCATTTT	CASSQVGSQPQHF	-	-	TRBV4-3	TRBJ1-5
TGTGCCAGCAGCTTAGGACCAGGGAGCTCTGGAAACACCATATATTTT	CASSLGPGSSGNTIYF	once	-	TRBV7-9	TRBJ1-3
TGTGCCAGCAGCCCCCCCGGGACAGGCAATCAGCCCCAGCATTTT	CASSPPGTGNQPQHF	-	TRBD1	TRBV7-8	TRBJ1-5
TGTGCCAGCAGGCCCTTGGGGGCAGGGCCCAGCACTGAAGCTTTCTTT	CASRPLGAGPSTEAFF	-	-	TRBV2	TRBJ1-1